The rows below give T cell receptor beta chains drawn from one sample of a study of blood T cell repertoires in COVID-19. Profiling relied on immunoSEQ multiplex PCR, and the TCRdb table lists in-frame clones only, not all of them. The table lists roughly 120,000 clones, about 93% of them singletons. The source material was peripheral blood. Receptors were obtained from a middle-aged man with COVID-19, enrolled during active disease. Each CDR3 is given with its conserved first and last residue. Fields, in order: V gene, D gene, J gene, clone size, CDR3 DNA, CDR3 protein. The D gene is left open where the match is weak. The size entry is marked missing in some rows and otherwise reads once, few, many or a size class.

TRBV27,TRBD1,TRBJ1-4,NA,TGTGCCAGCAGTCCAAAACCGGACAGGGGGCTGGCTAATGAAAAACTGTTTTTT,CASSPKPDRGLANEKLFF
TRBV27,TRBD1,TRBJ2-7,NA,TGTGCCAGCAGTTCCGGGACAGGGGGCTACGAGCAGTACTTC,CASSSGTGGYEQYF
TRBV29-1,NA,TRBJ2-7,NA,TGCAGCGTGGACGGAGGGCGCGAGCAGTACTTC,CSVDGGREQYF
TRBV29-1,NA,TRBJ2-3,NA,TGTTCGGGGGGCGGGGGAGATACGCAGTATTTT,CSGGGGDTQYF
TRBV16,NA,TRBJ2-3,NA,TGTGCCAGCAGCCAATCCTCGGGACTGAGCACAGATACGCAGTATTTT,CASSQSSGLSTDTQYF
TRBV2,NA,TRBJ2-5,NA,TGTGCCAGCAGTGAAAAAGCGATATTCTCAGAGACCCAGTACTTC,CASSEKAIFSETQYF
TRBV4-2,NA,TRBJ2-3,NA,TGTGCCAGCAGCCGAGGGACAGATACGCAGTATTTT,CASSRGTDTQYF
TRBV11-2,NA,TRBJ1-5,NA,TGTGCCAGCAGCTTAGGCAGACTTAATCAGCCCCAGCATTTT,CASSLGRLNQPQHF
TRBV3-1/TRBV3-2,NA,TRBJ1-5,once,TGTGCCAGCAGCCCACCCCGGGGGGAGACGAGCCCCCCGACAAGTAATCAGCCCCAGCATTTT,CASSPPRGETSPPTSNQPQHF
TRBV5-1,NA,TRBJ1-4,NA,TGCGCCAGCAGCCAAGGGGGGGGAGAAAAACTGTTTTTT,CASSQGGGEKLFF
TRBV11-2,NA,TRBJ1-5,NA,TGTGCCAGCAGCTTAGGAGGCAGGGAAGATCAGCCCCAGCATTTT,CASSLGGREDQPQHF
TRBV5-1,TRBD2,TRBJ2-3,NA,TGCGCCAGCAGCTTGGGGACTAGCGGGAGTTACGGCACAGATACGCAGTATTTT,CASSLGTSGSYGTDTQYF
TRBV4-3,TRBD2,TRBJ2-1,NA,TGCGCCAGCAATCTGGGACTAGGAACAGGCAATGAGCAGTTCTTC,CASNLGLGTGNEQFF
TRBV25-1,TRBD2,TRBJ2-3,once,TGTGCCAGCAGTGAATTAGGGCGGGAGGTAGATACGCAGTATTTT,CASSELGREVDTQYF
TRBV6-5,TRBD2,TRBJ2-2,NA,TGTGCCAGCAGTTATCGGCGGGAGGAGAACACCGGGGAGCTGTTTTTT,CASSYRREENTGELFF
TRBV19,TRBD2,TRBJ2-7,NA,TGTGCCAGTAGTTCATCGGGACTAGCGGGTAGCTCCTACGAGCAGTACTTC,CASSSSGLAGSSYEQYF
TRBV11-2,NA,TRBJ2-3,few,TGTGCCAGCAGCCACACAGATACGCAGTATTTT,CASSHTDTQYF
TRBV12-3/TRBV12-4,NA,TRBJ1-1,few,TGTGCCAGCAGTTTAATCGGGGGCACTGAAGCTTTCTTT,CASSLIGGTEAFF
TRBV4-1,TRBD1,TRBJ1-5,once,TGCGCCAGCAGCCAGTACCAGGGGGGAGATCAGCCCCAGCATTTT,CASSQYQGGDQPQHF
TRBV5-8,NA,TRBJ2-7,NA,TGTGCCAGCAGCTTGGGCGGCCGCTCTACCTACGAGCAGTACTTC,CASSLGGRSTYEQYF
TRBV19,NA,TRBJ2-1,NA,TGTGCCAGTAGTATGCGGCGGGAGGGACAGGATGAGCAGTTCTTC,CASSMRREGQDEQFF
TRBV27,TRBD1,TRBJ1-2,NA,TGTGCCAGCAGTCCCGACAGGGATCTCTATGGCTACACCTTC,CASSPDRDLYGYTF
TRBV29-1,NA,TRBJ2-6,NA,TGCAGCGTTGGGGTCGGGAGCTCTGGGGCCAACGTCCTGACTTTC,CSVGVGSSGANVLTF
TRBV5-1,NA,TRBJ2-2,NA,TGCGCCAGCAGCTTTCCCGAGACAGTCACCGGGGAGCTGTTTTTT,CASSFPETVTGELFF